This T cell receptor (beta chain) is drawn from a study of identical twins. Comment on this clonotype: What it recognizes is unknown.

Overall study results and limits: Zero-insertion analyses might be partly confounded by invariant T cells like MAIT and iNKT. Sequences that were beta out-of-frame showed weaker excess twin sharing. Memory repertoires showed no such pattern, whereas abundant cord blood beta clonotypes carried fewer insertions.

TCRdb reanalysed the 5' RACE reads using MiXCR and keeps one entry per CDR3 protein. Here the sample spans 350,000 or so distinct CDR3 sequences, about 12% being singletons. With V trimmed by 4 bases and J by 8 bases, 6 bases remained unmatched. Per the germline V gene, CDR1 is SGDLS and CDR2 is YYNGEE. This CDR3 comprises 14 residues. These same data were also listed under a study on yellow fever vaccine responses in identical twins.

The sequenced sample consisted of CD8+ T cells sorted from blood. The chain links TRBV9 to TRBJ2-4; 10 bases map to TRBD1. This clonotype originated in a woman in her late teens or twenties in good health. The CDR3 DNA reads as TGTGCCAGCAGCCTTACCGGGACAGGGGACATTCAGTACTTC. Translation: CASSLTGTGDIQYF.